Shown below are 23 T cell receptor beta chains from a single sample sequenced in a study of cytomegalovirus exposure and HLA in healthy donors. Both 60 Vbeta primers and 13 Jbeta primers went into the PCR. Only in-frame clones appear in the TCRdb table, and some are missing; sequencing was by immunoSEQ multiplex PCR. The sample records about 160,000 clones, roughly 80% being singletons. The sequenced sample was PBMCs. The receptors were sampled from a man in his forties or fifties in good health and CMV-seropositive.

The V gene is TRBV7-9, the J gene TRBJ2-7; 10 bases line up with TRBD1. After removal of 5 bases from V and 4 bases from J, the junction contained 5 bases not matched to a gene. This CDR3 is 14 amino acids long. Per germline, CDR1 SEHNR and CDR2 FQNEAQ (reference sequence). CDR3 amino acids: CASSAPDRGYEQYF. The CDR3 DNA reads TGTGCCAGCAGCGCCCCGGACAGGGGGTACGAGCAGTACTTC.

The rearrangement uses TRBV11-1 and TRBJ1-1; D unresolved. Deletions cut 0 bases from V and 3 bases from J, with 8 bases between. Looked up from germline, CDR1 is SGHAT and CDR2 is FQDESV (reference sequence). The CDR3 spans 14 residues. This chain's CDR3 is CASSLAGIDTEAFF. The CDR3 nucleotides read TGTGCCAGCAGCTTAGCCGGTATTGACACTGAAGCTTTCTTT.

V and J are TRBV28 and TRBJ2-3; 7 nucleotides line up with TRBD2. Germline CDR1 MDHEN, CDR2 SYDVKM. Losses at the gene ends were 3 bases for V and 7 bases for J; bases not matched to a gene: 10. The CDR3 covers 15 residues. The DNA of the CDR3 is TGTGCCAGCAGTTTCGGGGAGGGACCTCGAAATACGCAGTATTTT. Protein: CASSFGEGPRNTQYF.

The V call is TRBV7-9, the J call TRBJ1-2; the D gene is possibly TRBD1 (6 bases). The V and J ends lost 5 bases and 8 bases respectively, with 21 bases between them. The CDR3 sequence is 15 residues long. CDR1 and CDR2 from the germline V gene are SEHNR and FQNEAQ (reference sequence). CDR3 sequence: CASSTNREGLIGYTF. DNA of the CDR3: TGTGCCAGCAGCACCAACAGGGAAGGGTTGATCGGCTACACCTTC.

The V gene is TRBV25-1, the J gene TRBJ1-2, with 9 bases matching TRBD1. The CDR3 has 14 amino acids. V dropped 5 bases and J dropped 4; count of bases not matched to a gene: 5. Germline lookup yields CDR1 MGHDK and CDR2 SYGVNS. The CDR3 loop reads CASSPPGQGYGYTF. In nucleotides, the CDR3 is TGTGCCAGCAGTCCACCGGGACAGGGCTATGGCTACACCTTC.

This rearrangement joins TRBV27 to TRBJ2-5; D is uncertain. Deletions cut 2 bases from V and 1 base from J, with 11 bases between. CDR3 length: 15 amino acids. From germline, CDR1 is MNHEY and CDR2 SMNVEV (reference sequence). Here the CDR3 reads CASSLLVGSQETQYF. The CDR3 region has the DNA TGTGCCAGCAGTTTACTAGTTGGGTCCCAAGAGACCCAGTACTTC.

This clone has a handful of counts. CDR3 sequence (DNA): TGTGCCAGCAGCTCATTGCCTGGGGGCAGGAAGTTCTTC. Amino acids: CASSSLPGGRKFF. This chain connects TRBV7-2 to TRBJ2-1, with D possibly TRBD1 on 6 matching bases. Germline lookup yields CDR1 SGHTA and CDR2 FQGNSA. The V end was cut by 4 bases, the J end by 14 bases, with 18 bases between. The CDR3 totals 13 residues.

The V gene is TRBV2, the J gene TRBJ1-4; tentative D call: TRBD1 (6 bases). CDR3 length: 15 amino acids. Germline CDR1 reads SNHLY; CDR2 reads FYNNEI. V was shortened by 4 bases and J by 5 bases, with 14 bases between the two germline ends. The DNA of the CDR3 is TGTGCCAGCAGTGGGGGTCGGGGGGCCAATGAAAAACTGTTTTTT. It is translated as CASSGGRGANEKLFF.

The CDR3 sequence: CASSFRGPNEKLFF. The CDR3 DNA reads as TGTGCCAGCAGCTTCAGGGGGCCTAATGAAAAACTGTTTTTT. The chain uses TRBV7-8 and TRBJ1-4; 8 nucleotides match TRBD1. Germline V CDR1 and CDR2: SGHVS, FQNEAQ. J gave up 3 bases and V 3 bases, and 0 bases lay outside the gene matches. This CDR3 contains 14 residues.

The rearrangement links TRBV19 to TRBJ2-7; TRBD1 aligns across 7 bases. V trimming: 4 bases; J trimming: 2 bases; junction bases outside the gene matches: 8. This CDR3 contains 15 residues. CDR1 is LNHDA, CDR2 SQIVND, per germline (reference sequence). The CDR3 DNA sequence: TGTGCCAGTAGTACCGGGACAGCCTACGCCTACGAGCAGTACTTC. Protein: CASSTGTAYAYEQYF. Drawing the rest from reference TRBV19 and TRBJ2-7, the complete variable domain is DGGITQSPKYLFRKEGQNVTLSCEQNLNHDAMYWYRQDPGQGLRLIYYSQIVNDFQKGDIAEGYSVSREKKESFPLTVTSAQKNPTAFYLCASSTGTAYAYEQYFGPGTRLTVT.

The chain has TRBV4-3 and TRBJ2-2; 10 bases line up with TRBD2. From germline, CDR1 is LGHNA and CDR2 YSLEER. This CDR3 has 17 residues. V trimming: 4 bases; J trimming: 6 bases; junction bases outside the gene matches: 11. CDR3 bases: TGCGCCAGCAGCCGGGACCCGGGACTAGCGTCTGCCGGGGAGCTGTTTTTT. It translates to CASSRDPGLASAGELFF.

The chain is built from TRBV6-1 and TRBJ1-2; 9 bases map to TRBD1. Germline V gene data show CDR1 as MNHNS and CDR2 as SASEGT. Trimming removed 7 bases from V and 11 bases from J; junction bases left unmatched: 17. The CDR3 is made up of 15 amino acids. In DNA, the CDR3 is TGTGCCAGCATCACAGGGGGCGCGGGGATTAATGATTACACCTTC. This sequence encodes CASITGGAGINDYTF.

CDR3 in DNA: TGTGCACATTGGGAGCACAATCAGCCCCAGCATTTT. This codes for CAHWEHNQPQHF. V is TRBV28 and J is TRBJ1-5; D uncertain. The germline CDR1 and CDR2 sequences are MDHEN and SYDVKM. The CDR3 covers 12 residues.

The chain carries TRBV7-3 and TRBJ2-3; TRBD1 agrees at 8 bases. With V trimmed by 5 bases and J by 3 bases, 7 bases remained unmatched. Germline lookup yields CDR1 SGHTA and CDR2 FQGTGA. The CDR3 totals 15 residues. The CDR3 loop reads CASSPGQGWTDTQYF. The CDR3 DNA reads TGTGCCAGCAGCCCTGGACAGGGTTGGACAGATACGCAGTATTTT.

The chain joins TRBV7-8 to TRBJ2-7, with TRBD2 matching over 8 bases. Germline loops: CDR1 SGHVS, CDR2 FQNEAQ. Trimming took 2 bases from V and 5 from J; bases not matched to a gene: 8. The CDR3 is 15 residues long. The CDR3 DNA sequence: TGTGCCAGCAGCTTAAGGCGGGGGGCGACCAACGAGCAGTACTTC. This sequence encodes CASSLRRGATNEQYF.

The chain recombines TRBV29-1 with TRBJ2-7; 8 nucleotides match TRBD2. The germline V gene encodes CDR1 SQVTM and CDR2 ANQGSEA. The CDR3 extends over 12 amino acids. The trim removed 5 bases at V and 5 bases at J, leaving 5 bases unmatched. The CDR3 region has the DNA TGCAGCGTTTTCTCGGGAGGGAACGAGCAGTACTTC. Its protein is CSVFSGGNEQYF.

J is TRBJ2-1 and V is TRBV30; D ambiguous. The CDR3 extends over 14 amino acids. Germline V CDR1 and CDR2: GTSNPN, SVGIG (reference sequence). Trimming took 0 bases from V and 5 from J, leaving 11 bases between them. The chain's CDR3 is CAWSVGSADNEQFF. The CDR3 DNA reads as TGTGCCTGGAGTGTAGGCAGCGCGGACAATGAGCAGTTCTTC.

This clone came up a few times. The chain recombines TRBV10-3 with TRBJ2-3, with TRBD1 matching 10 bases. Germline lookup yields CDR1 ENHRY and CDR2 SYGVKD. V was pared by 6 bases and J by 2 bases, with 17 bases of the junction left unmatched. The CDR3 has 19 residues. Here the CDR3 reads CAIRGGGQGKKWDTDTQYF. The CDR3 coding sequence is TGTGCCATCAGGGGTGGGGGACAGGGGAAGAAGTGGGACACAGATACGCAGTATTTT.

This clone has a count of ten or more. The chain employs TRBV11-2 and TRBJ2-1, with D perhaps TRBD2 (7 bases). V was pared by 1 base and J by 5 bases, with 24 bases between. The CDR3 is made up of 19 amino acids. From germline, CDR1 is SGHAT and CDR2 FQNNGV. CDR3 bases: TGTGCCAGCAGCTTAGTCGGCGGGGAGGGGGGCTACAAAGACAATGAGCAGTTCTTC. Translation gives CASSLVGGEGGYKDNEQFF. The full variable domain, completed using reference TRBV11-2 and TRBJ2-1, is EAGVAQSPRYKIIEKRQSVAFWCNPISGHATLYWYQQILGQGPKLLIQFQNNGVVDDSQLPKDRFSAERLKGVDSTLKIQPAKLEDSAVYLCASSLVGGEGGYKDNEQFFGPGTRLTVL.

The chain recombines TRBV19 with TRBJ2-2; 11 bases line up with TRBD2. The CDR3 covers 17 residues. The ends lost 3 bases at V and 7 bases at J; junction bases unmatched: 10. Germline lookup yields CDR1 LNHDA and CDR2 SQIVND (reference sequence). The CDR3 DNA reads TGTGCCAGTAGTATTCATGTAGCGGGAGGGCCCATCGGGGAGCTGTTTTTT. This codes for CASSIHVAGGPIGELFF.

The rearrangement joins TRBV7-3 to TRBJ2-5; the match to TRBD1 covers 10 bases. Looked up from germline, CDR1 is SGHTA and CDR2 is FQGTGA. The ends lost 4 bases at V and 4 bases at J; junction bases unmatched: 9. The CDR3 contains 16 residues. The CDR3 DNA reads TGTGCCAGCAGCTCGACGGGACAGGGGTATGGAGAGACCCAGTACTTC. Its protein product is CASSSTGQGYGETQYF.

This clone was seen only a few times. The chain links TRBV7-2 to TRBJ2-1, with 11 bases matching TRBD2. V dropped 6 bases and J dropped 9; count of bases not matched to a gene: 10. From germline, CDR1 is SGHTA and CDR2 FQGNSA. CDR3 length equals 15 residues. CDR3 amino acids: CASRPLLAGGGEQFF. CDR3 nucleotides: TGTGCCAGCAGACCCCTCCTAGCGGGAGGAGGTGAGCAGTTCTTC. Supplemented by reference TRBV7-2 and TRBJ2-1, the full variable domain reads GAGVSQSPSNKVTEKGKDVELRCDPISGHTALYWYRQSLGQGLEFLIYFQGNSAPDKSGLPSDRFSAERTGGSVSTLTIQRTQQEDSAVYLCASRPLLAGGGEQFFGPGTRLTVL.

This chain uses TRBV28 with TRBJ2-5; no clear D gene. The CDR3 loop spans 12 amino acids. V was trimmed by 8 bases and J by 4 bases, leaving 11 bases between them. Looked up from germline, CDR1 is MDHEN and CDR2 is SYDVKM. CDR3: CASQHGRETQYF. The CDR3 nucleotides read TGTGCCAGCCAACATGGGCGAGAGACCCAGTACTTC.